A single sample is the source of the 9 T cell receptor beta chains below, sequenced in a study of Tregs in tolerant kidney transplant recipients. Using immunoSEQ multiplex PCR, the repertoire was profiled, and TCRdb retains in-frame clones only, with some absent. The sample yields 80,000 to 90,000 clones, about 92% seen once. Sequencing was performed on CD8+ T cells from blood. The receptor source for this set is a human donor in good health.

This clone showed up just once. The V gene is TRBV15, the J gene TRBJ2-7; D ambiguous. The CDR3 contains 13 residues. The germline V gene has CDR1 LNHNV and CDR2 YYDKDF (reference sequence). Trimming stripped 3 bases from V and 0 bases from J, with 6 bases between. CDR3 nucleotide sequence: TGTGCCACCAGCAGGGATAGCTCCTACGAGCAGTACTTC. Its protein product is CATSRDSSYEQYF.

The V and J genes are TRBV5-7 and TRBJ1-1; D perhaps matches TRBD1 (5 bases). Being an ORF, TRBV5-7 has a function that is uncertain. Trimming took off 4 bases at V and 3 bases at J, with 25 bases between the two ends. This CDR3 contains 18 residues. The CDR3 reads CASSPLGIGETGDTEAFF. DNA of the CDR3: TGTGCCAGCAGCCCCCTCGGTATCGGGGAGACGGGGGACACTGAAGCTTTCTTT.

The rearrangement links TRBV4-1 to TRBJ2-3, with D hard to call. V was pared by 0 bases and J by 0 bases, with 7 bases between. This CDR3 is 15 amino acids long. Germline CDR1 is MGHRA and CDR2 is YSYEKL. The CDR3 DNA follows: TGCGCCAGCAGCCAAGATCCAAGGAGCACAGATACGCAGTATTTT. Translated: CASSQDPRSTDTQYF.

V usage is TRBV7-3 and J usage is TRBJ2-7, with TRBD2 matching 7 bases. The CDR3 runs 15 residues. With V trimmed by 5 bases and J by 0 bases, 7 bases remained unmatched. Germline CDR1 is SGHTA and CDR2 is FQGTGA. DNA of the CDR3: TGTGCCAGCAGCCCGGGGGGAAATCCCTCCTACGAGCAGTACTTC. It translates to CASSPGGNPSYEQYF.

This clone was recorded once. The chain carries TRBV2 and TRBJ1-1; no definite D call. Germline V gives CDR1 SNHLY, CDR2 FYNNEI. This CDR3 region has 13 residues. Trimming removed 5 bases at V and 1 base at J, with 8 bases between. Written as DNA, the CDR3 is TGTGCCAGCAGTTCGGAGGAGAACACTGAAGCTTTCTTT. Its translation: CASSSEENTEAFF.

This clone has a single count. This chain connects TRBV7-9 to TRBJ2-1; TRBD2 agrees at 9 bases. V dropped 1 base and J dropped 7; count of bases not matched to a gene: 8. The CDR3 covers 16 residues. Germline V CDR1 and CDR2: SEHNR, FQNEAQ (reference sequence). This CDR3 is CASSLVVSGRWNEQFF. In DNA form, the CDR3 reads TGTGCCAGCAGCTTAGTCGTTAGCGGGAGATGGAATGAGCAGTTCTTC.

V and J are TRBV7-8 and TRBJ1-5; 8 nucleotides line up with TRBD1. V gave up 5 bases and J gave up 3 bases; unmatched junction bases: 18. The germline gives CDR1 SGHVS, CDR2 FQNEAQ. The CDR3 spans 19 residues. The CDR3 loop is CASSTSLIGGQGNNQPQHF. The CDR3, as DNA: TGTGCCAGCAGCACGAGCCTCATCGGTGGACAGGGAAACAATCAGCCCCAGCATTTT.

This chain links TRBV5-1 with TRBJ2-1, with 7 bases that match TRBD2. V lost 7 bases, J lost 8 bases, and 12 bases stayed unmatched. Germline V gene data show CDR1 as SGHRS and CDR2 as YFSETQ. This CDR3 has 14 amino acids. As DNA, the CDR3 is TGCGCCAGCCGAGAACCGGGGGGTATTGATGAGCAGTTCTTC. This codes for CASREPGGIDEQFF.

With regard to this clone: At the DNA level, this CDR3 is encoded by other sequences in the same sample as well. The J gene is TRBJ2-7, the V gene TRBV30; 9 bases are a match to TRBD1. The V gene end was trimmed by 6 bases and the J gene end by 4 bases; junction bases not matched to a gene: 10. This CDR3 region has 14 residues. Germline CDR1 is GTSNPN and CDR2 is SVGIG (reference sequence). The CDR3 sequence is CACETGTGSYEQYF. The CDR3 coding sequence is TGTGCCTGCGAAACCGGGACAGGGTCATACGAGCAGTACTTC.